Listed below are T cell receptor beta chains from one sample, sequenced in a study of OX40 agonist ivuxolimab in advanced cancers. Assay used: immunoSEQ multiplex PCR; TCRdb lists only in-frame clones, some missing. The data show tens of thousands of clones, over 85% seen once. This specimen was CD4+ or CD8+ T cells sorted from blood, taken in a trial of the OX40 agonist ivuxolimab. The receptors stem from an adult with an advanced solid tumor such as melanoma, head and neck, liver or kidney cancer. CDR3s include the opening cysteine and the closing phenylalanine or tryptophan. Each record gives: CDR3 DNA, CDR3 protein, clone size, D gene, J gene, V gene, CDR3 length. A D gene is named only where the DNA matches it firmly. The size of a clone is reported for some rows only, either as once, few or many, or as a class for expanded clones.

DNA: TGTGCCAGCAGTGCGGGGACGGCAACTAATGAAAAACTGTTTTTT
CDR3: CASSAGTATNEKLFF
size: .
D: .
J: TRBJ1-4
V: TRBV2
length: 15

DNA: TGTGCCAGCAGCTTGGGGACAGTCCCTCCTGAGACCCAGTACTTC
CDR3: CASSLGTVPPETQYF
size: .
D: TRBD1
J: TRBJ2-5
V: TRBV7-3
length: 15

DNA: TGTGCCAGCAGCGTTAACTTAGCGGGAGGGTACGAGCAGTACTTC
CDR3: CASSVNLAGGYEQYF
size: .
D: TRBD2
J: TRBJ2-7
V: TRBV7-8
length: 15

DNA: TGTGCCAGCAGTGCCCTAGCGGGAGAGGTCAAGCAGTACTTC
CDR3: CASSALAGEVKQYF
size: .
D: TRBD2
J: TRBJ2-7
V: TRBV27
length: 14

DNA: TGTGCAAGTCGCTTGGCCCCTATGGTGGAAAAGAGCTATGGCTACACCTTC
CDR3: CASRLAPMVEKSYGYTF
size: .
D: .
J: TRBJ1-2
V: TRBV12-2
length: 17

DNA: TGTGCCAGCAGTGCCGGGACAGGGGGCTACGAGCAGTACTTC
CDR3: CASSAGTGGYEQYF
size: .
D: TRBD1
J: TRBJ2-7
V: TRBV9
length: 14

DNA: TGTGCCACCAGCAGAGATATTAGGAAAACCGGGGAGCTGTTTTTT
CDR3: CATSRDIRKTGELFF
size: .
D: .
J: TRBJ2-2
V: TRBV15
length: 15

DNA: TGTGCCAGCAGCTTTTCAGCTAGCACAGATACGCAGTATTTT
CDR3: CASSFSASTDTQYF
size: .
D: .
J: TRBJ2-3
V: TRBV13
length: 14

DNA: TGTGCCAGCAGCGGACGACAGGGGTCTAATGAGCAGTTCTTC
CDR3: CASSGRQGSNEQFF
size: .
D: TRBD1
J: TRBJ2-1
V: TRBV7-6
length: 14

DNA: TGTGCCAGCAGTGAACTAAACAGGGGACCTGGAAACACCATATATTTT
CDR3: CASSELNRGPGNTIYF
size: .
D: TRBD1
J: TRBJ1-3
V: TRBV2
length: 16

DNA: TGTGCCAGCAGCTTAGGGCAGGGGGTGACTAGCACAGATACGCAGTATTTT
CDR3: CASSLGQGVTSTDTQYF
size: once
D: TRBD1
J: TRBJ2-3
V: TRBV7-2
length: 17

DNA: TGTGCCAGCAGCTTCATCGAGGGTACCGGGGAGCTGTTTTTT
CDR3: CASSFIEGTGELFF
size: .
D: .
J: TRBJ2-2
V: TRBV7-3
length: 14

DNA: TGTGCCAGCAGCCTAGGGACAGGCCGTGGCTACACCTTC
CDR3: CASSLGTGRGYTF
size: .
D: TRBD1
J: TRBJ1-2
V: TRBV13
length: 13

DNA: TGTGCCAGCAGCCGACCGGGTGGCAACAATGAGCAGTTCTTC
CDR3: CASSRPGGNNEQFF
size: once
D: .
J: TRBJ2-1
V: TRBV7-9
length: 14

DNA: TGTGCCAGTAGTATTCGGGGAGGGTACACTGAAGCTTTCTTT
CDR3: CASSIRGGYTEAFF
size: .
D: .
J: TRBJ1-1
V: TRBV19
length: 14

DNA: TGTGCCTGGAGTGTCGAGGGGGCGAAACAGCCCCAGCATTTT
CDR3: CAWSVEGAKQPQHF
size: .
D: TRBD1
J: TRBJ1-5
V: TRBV30
length: 14

DNA: TGTGCCAGCCGTGGACAGGGTGATGAGCAGTTCTTC
CDR3: CASRGQGDEQFF
size: .
D: TRBD1
J: TRBJ2-1
V: TRBV9
length: 12

DNA: TGTGCCAGCAGCCCCGGCCCCAGTAGCAATCAGCCCCAGCATTTT
CDR3: CASSPGPSSNQPQHF
size: .
D: .
J: TRBJ1-5
V: TRBV7-9
length: 15

DNA: TGTGCCAGCAGTTTCCCGCCCACAGGGGGCGAGGAGACCCAGTACTTC
CDR3: CASSFPPTGGEETQYF
size: .
D: TRBD1
J: TRBJ2-5
V: TRBV27
length: 16

DNA: TGCGCCAGCAGCCAAGCGGCGGACCCCAGCACTGAAGCTTTCTTT
CDR3: CASSQAADPSTEAFF
size: .
D: .
J: TRBJ1-1
V: TRBV4-3
length: 15

DNA: TGTGCCAGCAGCTTAGGACTAGTCTACGAGCAGTACTTC
CDR3: CASSLGLVYEQYF
size: once
D: .
J: TRBJ2-7
V: TRBV7-2
length: 13

DNA: TGTGCCAGCAGCGCCCGGGAGATAGCGGGAGGGCCGCATGAGCAGTTCTTC
CDR3: CASSAREIAGGPHEQFF
size: .
D: TRBD2
J: TRBJ2-1
V: TRBV9
length: 17

DNA: TGTGCCAGCAGCTCGGGACTAGCGGGGCAGGGCGGGGAGCTGTTTTTT
CDR3: CASSSGLAGQGGELFF
size: few
D: TRBD2
J: TRBJ2-2
V: TRBV5-4
length: 16

DNA: TGTGCCAGCAGCGTAGACGGGGGGGCGAACTATGGCTACACCTTC
CDR3: CASSVDGGANYGYTF
size: .
D: .
J: TRBJ1-2
V: TRBV9
length: 15

DNA: TGTGCCAGCAGGACAATTCGGGCCTACGAGCAGTACTTC
CDR3: CASRTIRAYEQYF
size: .
D: .
J: TRBJ2-7
V: TRBV28
length: 13

DNA: TGTGCCAGCAGCTTAAGGGAAACAACTAGCACAGATACGCAGTATTTT
CDR3: CASSLRETTSTDTQYF
size: .
D: .
J: TRBJ2-3
V: TRBV11-3
length: 16

DNA: TGTGCCAGCAGCGGTGGACTAGCAGAGAACACCGGGGAGCTGTTTTTT
CDR3: CASSGGLAENTGELFF
size: .
D: TRBD2
J: TRBJ2-2
V: TRBV9
length: 16

DNA: TGTGCCAGTAGTATCTATTCGCGGGAGGGCTATAATACGCAGTATTTT
CDR3: CASSIYSREGYNTQYF
size: .
D: TRBD2
J: TRBJ2-3
V: TRBV19
length: 16

DNA: TGTGCCATCAGTGAGTCGGTGTGGGAGGTATCCTACGAGCAGTACTTC
CDR3: CAISESVWEVSYEQYF
size: once
D: .
J: TRBJ2-7
V: TRBV10-3
length: 16

DNA: TGTGCCAGCAGCTTCGACGGTCGGAACACAGATACGCAGTATTTT
CDR3: CASSFDGRNTDTQYF
size: .
D: .
J: TRBJ2-3
V: TRBV9
length: 15

DNA: TGTGCCAGCAGTCCAAGAGGGGGCTGGCCGAACACTGAAGCTTTCTTT
CDR3: CASSPRGGWPNTEAFF
size: .
D: TRBD1
J: TRBJ1-1
V: TRBV6-6
length: 16

DNA: TGTGCCAGCAGCTTAGCCTCCCGGATGAACACTGAAGCTTTCTTT
CDR3: CASSLASRMNTEAFF
size: .
D: .
J: TRBJ1-1
V: TRBV11-1
length: 15

DNA: TGTGCCAGCAGGTCGGGACTAGCGGGCGGTGGGCAGTACTTC
CDR3: CASRSGLAGGGQYF
size: .
D: TRBD2
J: TRBJ2-7
V: TRBV27
length: 14

DNA: TGTGCCAGCAACGGAAATATGAACACTGAAGCTTTCTTT
CDR3: CASNGNMNTEAFF
size: .
D: .
J: TRBJ1-1
V: TRBV6-6
length: 13

DNA: TGTGCCAGCAGCTTAGGTTTGGCGCTCCAAGAGACCCAGTACTTC
CDR3: CASSLGLALQETQYF
size: once
D: .
J: TRBJ2-5
V: TRBV7-9
length: 15

DNA: TGTGCCAGCAGCGTAATAGCAGGGGGCTACATCGATGAGCAGTTCTTC
CDR3: CASSVIAGGYIDEQFF
size: once
D: TRBD1
J: TRBJ2-1
V: TRBV9
length: 16

DNA: TGCGCCAGCAGCCCCCCGAGCTCCTACGAGCAGTACTTC
CDR3: CASSPPSSYEQYF
size: once
D: .
J: TRBJ2-7
V: TRBV5-1
length: 13

DNA: TGTGCCAGCAGTTTAGCCACTAGCGGGAGTTCAGATACGCAGTATTTT
CDR3: CASSLATSGSSDTQYF
size: .
D: TRBD2
J: TRBJ2-3
V: TRBV27
length: 16

DNA: TGTGCCAGCAGCTTGGCCGGGGGAGGCACCTCTGGGGCCAACGTCCTGACTTTC
CDR3: CASSLAGGGTSGANVLTF
size: once
D: .
J: TRBJ2-6
V: TRBV5-5
length: 18

DNA: TGCAGCGTTGAGGACATCTTAGTGGAAGCTTTCTTT
CDR3: CSVEDILVEAFF
size: .
D: .
J: TRBJ1-1
V: TRBV29-1
length: 12

DNA: TGTGCCAGCAGGCCGGAGCAGGCGGTACGTGAGCAGTACTTC
CDR3: CASRPEQAVREQYF
size: .
D: .
J: TRBJ2-7
V: TRBV5-4
length: 14

DNA: TGTGCCAGCAGCTTAGGCGTAGCGGCGAGGGCGAACTTC
CDR3: CASSLGVAARANF
size: .
D: .
J: TRBJ2-5
V: TRBV7-2
length: 13

DNA: TGTGCCAGTAGTATAGATTGGTCAGCTACTAACTATGGCTACACCTTC
CDR3: CASSIDWSATNYGYTF
size: once
D: .
J: TRBJ1-2
V: TRBV19
length: 16

DNA: TGTGCCAGCAGCGCTAGCAGGGAATTCACCTACGAGCAGTACTTC
CDR3: CASSASREFTYEQYF
size: .
D: .
J: TRBJ2-7
V: TRBV13
length: 15

DNA: TGTGCCAGCAGCCATTCGACTGGCGGGCGATCCTCCTACGAGCAGTACTTC
CDR3: CASSHSTGGRSSYEQYF
size: .
D: .
J: TRBJ2-7
V: TRBV4-2
length: 17

DNA: TGTGCCAGCAGTCCGGGTCCAGGGGGGTCTAGCACAGATACGCAGTATTTT
CDR3: CASSPGPGGSSTDTQYF
size: .
D: .
J: TRBJ2-3
V: TRBV4-2
length: 17

DNA: TGTGCCAGCAGCATCGGCAGGGGGCTCGACGAGCAGTACTTC
CDR3: CASSIGRGLDEQYF
size: .
D: .
J: TRBJ2-7
V: TRBV21-1
length: 14

DNA: TGCAGCGTTGAAGAGGGCAGGGGGCCCTACGAGCAGTACTTC
CDR3: CSVEEGRGPYEQYF
size: .
D: TRBD1
J: TRBJ2-7
V: TRBV29-1
length: 14

DNA: TGTGCCAGCAGCGTAGCGGCCCGAGCGGGAGGTAAGAGTGAGCAGTTCTTC
CDR3: CASSVAARAGGKSEQFF
size: .
D: TRBD2
J: TRBJ2-1
V: TRBV9
length: 17

DNA: TGCAGCGTTGTGGGACTGGATTACACAGATACGCAGTATTTT
CDR3: CSVVGLDYTDTQYF
size: .
D: .
J: TRBJ2-3
V: TRBV29-1
length: 14